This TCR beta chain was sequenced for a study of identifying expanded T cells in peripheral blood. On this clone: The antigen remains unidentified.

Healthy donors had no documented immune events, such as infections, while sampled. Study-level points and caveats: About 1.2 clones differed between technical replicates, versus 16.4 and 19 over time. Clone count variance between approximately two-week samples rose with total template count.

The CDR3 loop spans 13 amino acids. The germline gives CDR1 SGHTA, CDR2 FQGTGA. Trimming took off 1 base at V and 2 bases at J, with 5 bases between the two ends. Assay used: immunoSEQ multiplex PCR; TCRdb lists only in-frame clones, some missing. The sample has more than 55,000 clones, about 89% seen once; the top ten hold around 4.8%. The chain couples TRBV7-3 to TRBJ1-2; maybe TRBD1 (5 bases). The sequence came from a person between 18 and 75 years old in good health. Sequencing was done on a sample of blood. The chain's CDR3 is CASSLKGNYGYTF. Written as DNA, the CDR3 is TGTGCCAGCAGCTTAAAGGGGAACTATGGCTACACCTTC.